The sequence of this T cell receptor beta chain was determined in a study of blood T cell repertoires in COVID-19. Participants, 18 to 89 years old, spanned around 25 US areas. Assignments of participants to cohorts depended upon their own reported clinical history. All recovered Cohort 3 donors got two negative PCRs, got clearance, or saw symptom resolution. Original processing notes: Estimation of nucleated cell counts relied on the amplification of reference gene primers. TCRdb's copy holds only in-frame clones and misses some; the assay was immunoSEQ multiplex PCR. That table furnishes V, J and clone size, whereas the DNA furnished D and trimming. The sample carries 490,000 or so clones, more than 75% recorded once. Germline V gene lookup returns CDR1 SGHTS and CDR2 YDEGEE. The ends lost 0 bases at V and 5 bases at J; junction bases unmatched: 7. This CDR3 has 15 amino acids.

This TCR derives from a woman in her forties who had recovered from COVID-19. The sample comprised PBMCs or T cells enriched from blood (not recorded which). The chain recombines TRBV5-8 with TRBJ2-7, with 8 bases that match TRBD2. Here the CDR3 reads CASSLAGSGAHEQYF. The DNA of the CDR3 is TGTGCCAGCAGCTTGGCAGGTAGCGGGGCGCACGAGCAGTACTTC.